Sequencing of this TCR beta chain was carried out in a study of T cell changes during pregnancy in multiple sclerosis. Clones were read by immunoSEQ multiplex PCR, and TCRdb kept only the in-frame ones, dropping some. The sample records approximately 43,000 clones, 85% to 95% being singletons. This sequence was found in a female donor with multiple sclerosis, enrolled in a pregnancy study. The sample was CD8+ T cells from peripheral blood mononuclear cells, taken in the third trimester of pregnancy.

This CDR3 reads CASSIGRGVTEAFF. The CDR3 coding sequence is TGTGCCAGTAGTATAGGCAGGGGTGTCACTGAAGCTTTCTTT. The chain couples TRBV19 to TRBJ1-1; possibly TRBD1 for D (6 bases). Germline-derived CDR1 and CDR2 are LNHDA and SQIVND (reference sequence). This CDR3 spans 14 amino acids. Between the trimmed V and J ends, which lost 1 base and 4 bases, there was a span of 10 bases.